The 18 T cell receptor beta chains below were found in one sample sequenced in a study of OX40 agonist ivuxolimab in advanced cancers. The table came from immunoSEQ multiplex PCR; TCRdb's copy has only in-frame clones and leaves some out. The table shows some 70,000 clones, with roughly 92% occurring only once. Sequencing was performed on CD4+ or CD8+ T cells sorted from blood, taken in a trial of the OX40 agonist ivuxolimab. The origin of the receptors is an adult with an advanced solid tumor such as melanoma, head and neck, liver or kidney cancer.

V usage is TRBV18 and J usage is TRBJ2-7; no definite D call. The CDR3 runs 12 residues. Trimming removed 2 bases from V and 5 bases from J, with 7 bases in between. CDR1 is KGHSH, CDR2 LQKENI, per germline. CDR3 in amino acids: CASSPSTDEQYF. The DNA of the CDR3 is TGTGCCAGCTCACCAAGCACAGACGAGCAGTACTTC.

This chain links TRBV10-3 with TRBJ2-7; D is ambiguous. Germline loops: CDR1 ENHRY, CDR2 SYGVKD. Trimming removed 5 bases from V and 3 bases from J, with 8 bases in between. The CDR3 runs 12 residues. The CDR3 region is CAISIGDYEQYF. The CDR3 coding sequence is TGTGCCATCAGTATAGGAGACTACGAGCAGTACTTC.

The chain has TRBV7-2 and TRBJ2-5; D gene unclear. The CDR3 consists of 13 residues. CDR1 is SGHTA and CDR2 is FQGNSA in the germline V gene. Between the trimmed V and J ends, which lost 1 base and 5 bases, there was a span of 8 bases. Here the CDR3 DNA reads TGTGCCAGCAGCTTAGTGGGGTCTGAGACCCAGTACTTC. Amino acids: CASSLVGSETQYF.

The chain carries TRBV7-9 and TRBJ2-4; D ambiguous. Germline CDR1 SEHNR, CDR2 FQNEAQ (reference sequence). The CDR3 consists of 13 residues. Trimming removed 5 bases from V and 7 bases from J, with 12 bases in between. The DNA for the CDR3 is TGTGCCAGCAGCCCAGTTGGGGTGAACATTCAGTACTTC. Residues: CASSPVGVNIQYF.

This clone was picked up one time. The V and J genes are TRBV5-4 and TRBJ2-5, with TRBD2 identical over 8 bases. The CDR3 is 16 amino acids. Losses at the gene ends were 1 base for V and 4 bases for J; bases not matched to a gene: 9. Per germline, CDR1 SGHNT and CDR2 YYREEE (reference sequence). The CDR3 bases are TGTGCCAGCAGCTTGTATGCGGGGGGACCACCAGAGACCCAGTACTTC. Amino acids: CASSLYAGGPPETQYF.

V usage is TRBV5-4 and J usage is TRBJ2-2; D possibly matches TRBD1 or TRBD2 (5 bases each). CDR1 and CDR2 from the germline V gene are SGHNT and YYREEE (reference sequence). The CDR3 is 18 residues long. Trimming stripped 0 bases from V and 2 bases from J, with 17 bases between. The CDR3 reads CASSLDSMGPFNTGELFF. The CDR3 nucleotides are TGTGCCAGCAGCTTGGATTCGATGGGACCGTTTAACACCGGGGAGCTGTTTTTT. Using reference TRBV5-4 and TRBJ2-2 for the parts outside the CDR3, the full variable domain is ETGVTQSPTHLIKTRGQQVTLRCSSQSGHNTVSWYQQALGQGPQFIFQYYREEENGRGNFPPRFSGLQFPNYSSELNVNALELDDSALYLCASSLDSMGPFNTGELFFGEGSRLTVL.

The chain links TRBV5-4 to TRBJ2-5; 11 nucleotides match TRBD2. The CDR3 totals 16 residues. J lost 4 bases, V lost 4 bases, and 9 bases had no gene match. Germline-derived CDR1 and CDR2 are SGHNT and YYREEE (reference sequence). The CDR3: CASSPVAGGQGETQYF. The CDR3 coding sequence is TGTGCCAGCAGCCCAGTAGCGGGAGGGCAAGGAGAGACCCAGTACTTC. Variable domain in full (rest from reference TRBV5-4 and TRBJ2-5): ETGVTQSPTHLIKTRGQQVTLRCSSQSGHNTVSWYQQALGQGPQFIFQYYREEENGRGNFPPRFSGLQFPNYSSELNVNALELDDSALYLCASSPVAGGQGETQYFGPGTRLLVL.

V usage is TRBV5-1 and J usage is TRBJ1-1, with D tentatively TRBD1 (6 bases). Looked up from germline, CDR1 is SGHRS and CDR2 is YFSETQ. V lost 5 bases and J lost 4, with 12 bases in between. The CDR3 spans 13 residues. The DNA of the CDR3 is TGCGCCAGCAGGGATCAGGGGACCACTGAAGCTTTCTTT. This gives the protein CASRDQGTTEAFF.

The chain employs TRBV5-1 and TRBJ1-1; D gene ambiguous. The CDR3 runs 13 residues. The V gene's germline CDR1 is SGHRS and CDR2 YFSETQ. Trimming left V 0 bases short and J 5 bases short, with 8 bases between. CDR3 nucleotides: TGCGCCAGCAGCTTGGGGGGAGGGACTGAAGCTTTCTTT. Protein product: CASSLGGGTEAFF.

The CDR3 protein is CASSLSGDPNYGYTF. DNA for the CDR3: TGCGCCAGCAGCTTGTCAGGGGATCCTAACTATGGCTACACCTTC. The rearrangement links TRBV5-1 to TRBJ1-2, with D possibly TRBD1 on 6 matching bases. Germline assignment: CDR1 SGHRS and CDR2 YFSETQ. Trimming removed 1 base from V and 0 bases from J, with 10 bases in between. The CDR3 loop spans 15 amino acids.

This rearrangement joins TRBV6-5 to TRBJ1-2, with 8 positions matching TRBD1. V lost 0 bases, J lost 5 bases, and 5 bases stayed unmatched. The CDR3 is 15 amino acids. Germline-derived CDR1 and CDR2 are MNHEY and SVGAGI. CDR3 amino acids: CASSYSNQGAYGYTF. Here the CDR3 DNA reads TGTGCCAGCAGTTACTCGAATCAGGGGGCATATGGCTACACCTTC.

The CDR3 region is CSVVGIHTDTQYF. Here the CDR3 DNA reads TGCAGCGTGGTCGGGATACACACAGATACGCAGTATTTT. The V gene is TRBV29-1, the J gene TRBJ2-3; D may be TRBD2 (5 bases). CDR3 length equals 13 residues. Germline V lookup: CDR1 SQVTM, CDR2 ANQGSEA. V lost 6 bases, J lost 2 bases, and 12 bases lay in between.

The chain is built from TRBV7-2 and TRBJ2-6; D tentatively reads TRBD1 or TRBD2 (6 bases each). The CDR3 is 16 amino acids. Trimming removed 1 base from V and 3 bases from J, with 10 bases in between. Germline CDR1 reads SGHTA; CDR2 reads FQGNSA. CDR3 nucleotide sequence: TGTGCCAGCAGCTTAGGAGGGGGGCTTGGGGCCAACGTCCTGACTTTC. This gives the protein CASSLGGGLGANVLTF. The full variable domain, with the rest looked up from reference TRBV7-2 and TRBJ2-6, is GAGVSQSPSNKVTEKGKDVELRCDPISGHTALYWYRQSLGQGLEFLIYFQGNSAPDKSGLPSDRFSAERTGGSVSTLTIQRTQQEDSAVYLCASSLGGGLGANVLTFGAGSRLTVL.

This rearrangement joins TRBV28 to TRBJ1-1; tentatively, D is TRBD1 (5 bases). The V end lost 10 bases, the J end lost 5 bases, and 17 bases lay between the germline ends. CDR1 and CDR2 (germline): MDHEN, SYDVKM. The CDR3 runs 13 residues. The DNA for the CDR3 is TGTGCCACCCTGGGTGAGGGGAAAACTGAAGCTTTCTTT. Encoded protein: CATLGEGKTEAFF.

The chain joins TRBV18 to TRBJ1-1, with 9 nucleotides matching TRBD1. V lost 3 bases and J lost 10; bases outside the gene matches: 9. The CDR3 contains 14 residues. Looked up from germline, CDR1 is KGHSH and CDR2 is LQKENI. CDR3 DNA: TGTGCCAGCTCACCCCAAGACAGGGGGGCGCTAGCTTTCTTT. This codes for CASSPQDRGALAFF.

The chain joins TRBV7-8 to TRBJ1-1; D is ambiguous. The ends were cut back, 2 bases at V and 7 bases at J, with 11 bases in the middle. The CDR3 totals 13 residues. The germline V gene has CDR1 SGHVS and CDR2 FQNEAQ. The CDR3 region has the DNA TGTGCCAGCAGCTTAAGAGTAGAACTTGAAGCTTTCTTT. It encodes CASSLRVELEAFF.

This rearrangement joins TRBV7-9 to TRBJ2-3; D uncertain. This CDR3 region has 14 residues. CDR1 and CDR2 (germline): SEHNR, FQNEAQ (reference sequence). V shed 0 bases and J shed 5 bases, with 9 bases lying between them. CDR3 sequence (DNA): TGTGCCAGCAGCTTAGCTGGGGTGCGAGATACGCAGTATTTT. It codes for CASSLAGVRDTQYF. The full variable domain, completed using reference TRBV7-9 and TRBJ2-3, is DTGVSQNPRHKITKRGQNVTFRCDPISEHNRLYWYRQTLGQGPEFLTYFQNEAQLEKSRLLSDRFSAERPKGSFSTLEIQRTEQGDSAMYLCASSLAGVRDTQYFGPGTRLTVL.

The chain carries TRBV19 and TRBJ2-2, with a weak D call TRBD1 (5 bases). The germline V and J ends were trimmed by 1 base and 3 bases, with 6 bases remaining between them. Germline V lookup: CDR1 LNHDA, CDR2 SQIVND (reference sequence). The CDR3 is 14 residues long. CDR3: CASSIGQYTGELFF. In DNA form, the CDR3 reads TGTGCCAGTAGTATAGGACAGTACACCGGGGAGCTGTTTTTT.